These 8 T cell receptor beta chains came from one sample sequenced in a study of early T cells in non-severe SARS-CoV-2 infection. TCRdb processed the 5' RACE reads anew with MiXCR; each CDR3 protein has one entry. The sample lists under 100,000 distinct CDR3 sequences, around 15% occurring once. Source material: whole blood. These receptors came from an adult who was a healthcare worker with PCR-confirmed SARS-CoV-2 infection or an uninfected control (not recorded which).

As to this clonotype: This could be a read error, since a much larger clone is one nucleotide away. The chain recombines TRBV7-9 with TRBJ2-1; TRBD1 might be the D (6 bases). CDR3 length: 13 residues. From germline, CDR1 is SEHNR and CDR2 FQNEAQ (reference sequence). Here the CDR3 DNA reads TGTGCCAGCACCAGGGACACCTACAATGAGCAGCTCTTC. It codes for CASTRDTYNEQLF.

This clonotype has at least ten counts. CDR3 nucleotide sequence: TGTGCCAGCAGCTTTACAGGGGGCAAGGTTGAGCAGTTCTTC. Translation gives CASSFTGGKVEQFF. The rearrangement joins TRBV5-6 to TRBJ2-1; 9 nucleotides agree with TRBD1. The CDR3 is 14 residues long. The junction had 6 bases not matched to a gene; V was cut back by 2 bases and J by 9 bases. Germline V gene data show CDR1 as SGHDT and CDR2 as YYEEEE.

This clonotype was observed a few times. The CDR3 coding sequence is TGTGCCAGCAGCTCGCGGGGGATCTCCTACAATGAGCAGTTCTTC. It codes for CASSSRGISYNEQFF. The chain joins TRBV7-2 to TRBJ2-1, with 7 bases identical to TRBD2. The CDR3 has 15 residues. CDR1 is SGHTA and CDR2 is FQGNSA in the germline V gene. Trimming took 4 bases from V and 0 from J; bases not matched to a gene: 3.

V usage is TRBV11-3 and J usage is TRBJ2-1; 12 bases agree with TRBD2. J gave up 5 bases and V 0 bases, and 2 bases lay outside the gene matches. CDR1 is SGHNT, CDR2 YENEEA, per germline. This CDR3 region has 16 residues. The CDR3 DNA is TGTGCCAGCAGCTTAGATCTAGCGGGGGGGCACAATGAGCAGTTCTTC. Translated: CASSLDLAGGHNEQFF.

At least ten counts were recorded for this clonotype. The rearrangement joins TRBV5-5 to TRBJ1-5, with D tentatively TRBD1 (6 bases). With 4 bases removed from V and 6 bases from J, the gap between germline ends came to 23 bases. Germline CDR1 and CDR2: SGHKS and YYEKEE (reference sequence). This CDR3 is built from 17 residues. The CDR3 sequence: CASSPARRGRFVQPQHF. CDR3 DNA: TGTGCCAGCAGCCCAGCTCGACGGGGGCGTTTTGTTCAGCCCCAGCATTTT.

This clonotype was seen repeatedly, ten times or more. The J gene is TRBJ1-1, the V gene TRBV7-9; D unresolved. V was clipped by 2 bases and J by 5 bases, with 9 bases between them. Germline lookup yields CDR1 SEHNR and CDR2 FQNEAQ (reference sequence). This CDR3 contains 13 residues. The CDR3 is CASSLLDGTEAFF. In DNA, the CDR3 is TGTGCCAGCAGCTTATTGGATGGTACTGAAGCTTTCTTT.

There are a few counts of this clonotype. The CDR3 DNA reads as TGTGCCAGCAGCCCACAGGGGGCGGATAATTCACCCCTCCACTTT. As protein: CASSPQGADNSPLHF. This chain links TRBV6-4 with TRBJ1-6; TRBD1 matches 9 bases. The CDR3 loop spans 15 amino acids. V shed 6 bases, J shed 5 bases, and the junction held 5 bases outside the gene matches. The germline V gene encodes CDR1 MRHNA and CDR2 SNTAGT.

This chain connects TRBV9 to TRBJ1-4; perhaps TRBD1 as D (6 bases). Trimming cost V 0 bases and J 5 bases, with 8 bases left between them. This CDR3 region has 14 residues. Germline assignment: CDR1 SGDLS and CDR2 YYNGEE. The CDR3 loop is CASSVGGGNEKLFF. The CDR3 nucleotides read TGTGCCAGCAGCGTAGGAGGGGGGAATGAAAAACTGTTTTTT. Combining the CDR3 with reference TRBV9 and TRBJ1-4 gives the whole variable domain DSGVTQTPKHLITATGQRVTLRCSPRSGDLSVYWYQQSLDQGLQFLIQYYNGEERAKGNILERFSAQQFPDLHSELNLSSLELGDSALYFCASSVGGGNEKLFFGSGTQLSVL.